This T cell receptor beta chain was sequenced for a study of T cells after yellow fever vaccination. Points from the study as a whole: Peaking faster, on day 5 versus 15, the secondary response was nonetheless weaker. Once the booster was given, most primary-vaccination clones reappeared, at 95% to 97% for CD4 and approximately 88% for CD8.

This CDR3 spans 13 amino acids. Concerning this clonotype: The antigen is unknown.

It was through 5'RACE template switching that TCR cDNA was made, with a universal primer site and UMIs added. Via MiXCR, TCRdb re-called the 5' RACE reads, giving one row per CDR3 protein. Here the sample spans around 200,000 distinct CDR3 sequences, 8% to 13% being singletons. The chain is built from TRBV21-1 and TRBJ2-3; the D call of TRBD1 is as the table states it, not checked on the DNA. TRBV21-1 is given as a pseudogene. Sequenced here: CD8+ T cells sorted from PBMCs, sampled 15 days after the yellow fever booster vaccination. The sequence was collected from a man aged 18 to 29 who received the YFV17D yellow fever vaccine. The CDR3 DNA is TGTGCCAGCAGCGCCGGGACACCCTATACGCAGTATTTT. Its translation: CASSAGTPYTQYF.